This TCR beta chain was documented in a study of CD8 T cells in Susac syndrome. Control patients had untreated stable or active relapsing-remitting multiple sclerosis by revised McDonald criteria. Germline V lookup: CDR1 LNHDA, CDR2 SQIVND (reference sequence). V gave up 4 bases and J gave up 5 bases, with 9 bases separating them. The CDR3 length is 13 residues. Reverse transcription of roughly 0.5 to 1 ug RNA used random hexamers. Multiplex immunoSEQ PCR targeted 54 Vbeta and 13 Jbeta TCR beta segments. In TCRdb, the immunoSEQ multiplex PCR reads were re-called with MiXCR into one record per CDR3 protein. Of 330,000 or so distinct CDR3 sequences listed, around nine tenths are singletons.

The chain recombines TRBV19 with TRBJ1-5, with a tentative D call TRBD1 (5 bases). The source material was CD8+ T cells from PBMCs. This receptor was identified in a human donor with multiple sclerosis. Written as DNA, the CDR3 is TGTGCCAGTAGTACCGACAGTTATCAGCCCCAGCATTTT. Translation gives CASSTDSYQPQHF. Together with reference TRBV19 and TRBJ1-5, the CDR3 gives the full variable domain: DGGITQSPKYLFRKEGQNVTLSCEQNLNHDAMYWYRQDPGQGLRLIYYSQIVNDFQKGDIAEGYSVSREKKESFPLTVTSAQKNPTAFYLCASSTDSYQPQHFGDGTRLSIL.